The 16 T cell receptor beta chains below come from one sample, sequenced in a study of blood T cell repertoires in COVID-19. Profiled with immunoSEQ multiplex PCR; TCRdb holds only in-frame clones, not every one. The sample lists 150,000 to 200,000 clones; roughly four fifths were seen once. Sequenced input: PBMCs or T cells enriched from blood (not recorded which). These receptors originate from a man aged 45 to 65 who had recovered from COVID-19.

The chain has TRBV27 and TRBJ2-3; TRBD2 aligns across 10 bases. V lost 3 bases and J lost 5; bases outside the gene matches: 5. The CDR3 consists of 15 residues. CDR1 and CDR2 (germline): MNHEY, SMNVEV (reference sequence). CDR3 sequence reads: CASSFGTSDIDTQYF. The CDR3 nucleotides read TGTGCCAGCAGTTTCGGGACTAGCGATATAGATACGCAGTATTTT.

The J gene is TRBJ1-2, the V gene TRBV5-6; maybe TRBD1 (6 bases). Germline CDR1 is SGHDT and CDR2 is YYEEEE. V gave up 2 bases and J gave up 2 bases, with 10 bases separating them. The CDR3 consists of 14 residues. CDR3 sequence: CASSFWGPNYGYTF. DNA for the CDR3: TGTGCCAGCAGCTTTTGGGGGCCAAACTATGGCTACACCTTC.

This clone was picked up one time. This chain links TRBV18 with TRBJ1-2; 10 bases match TRBD1. Trimming removed 3 bases from V and 4 bases from J; junction bases left unmatched: 8. There are 16 residues in the CDR3. Per the germline V gene, CDR1 is KGHSH and CDR2 is LQKENI. DNA for the CDR3: TGTGCCAGCTCACCCCCCGGGACAGGGGTTGGCTATGGCTACACCTTC. Its translation is CASSPPGTGVGYGYTF.

In DNA, the CDR3 is TGTGCCAGCAGTTTAGGGCAACAGCCCCAGCATTTT. Translation: CASSLGQQPQHF. The V gene is TRBV12-3 or TRBV12-4, the J gene TRBJ1-5; D uncertain. V lost 1 base, J lost 7 bases, and 5 bases lay in between. CDR3 length: 12 residues.

Remarks on this clone: Other DNA variants within this sample encode the same CDR3. V is TRBV7-3 and J is TRBJ2-1; D ambiguous. The CDR3 is made up of 11 amino acids. Trimming removed 5 bases at V and 7 bases at J, with 6 bases between. Germline loops: CDR1 SGHTA, CDR2 FQGTGA. CDR3 amino acids: CASSNSNEQFF. The CDR3 region has the DNA TGTGCCAGCAGCAACAGTAATGAGCAGTTCTTC. Variable domain in full (rest from reference TRBV7-3 and TRBJ2-1): GAGVSQTPSNKVTEKGKYVELRCDPISGHTALYWYRQSLGQGPEFLIYFQGTGAADDSGLPNDRFFAVRPEGSVSTLKIQRTERGDSAVYLCASSNSNEQFFGPGTRLTVL.

The chain uses TRBV5-4 and TRBJ1-3, with 7 bases identical to TRBD1. Looked up from germline, CDR1 is SGHNT and CDR2 is YYREEE (reference sequence). Losses at the gene ends were 4 bases for V and 8 bases for J; bases not matched to a gene: 3. The CDR3 is 12 amino acids. The CDR3 here is CASSATGDTIYF. The CDR3 DNA is TGTGCCAGCAGCGCTACAGGGGACACCATATATTTT. The whole variable domain, filled in from reference TRBV5-4 and TRBJ1-3, reads ETGVTQSPTHLIKTRGQQVTLRCSSQSGHNTVSWYQQALGQGPQFIFQYYREEENGRGNFPPRFSGLQFPNYSSELNVNALELDDSALYLCASSATGDTIYFGEGSWLTVV.

The V call is TRBV19, the J call TRBJ2-1; 9 bases fit TRBD2. V shed 5 bases, J shed 4 bases, and the junction held 9 bases outside the gene matches. Germline CDR1 and CDR2: LNHDA and SQIVND (reference sequence). This CDR3 is 16 amino acids long. CDR3 loop: CASSAAGGPIYNEQFF. In nucleotides, the CDR3 is TGTGCCAGTAGTGCTGCGGGAGGGCCTATATACAATGAGCAGTTCTTC.

J is TRBJ1-1 and V is TRBV19, with unresolved D. V shed 5 bases and J shed 0 bases, with 7 bases lying between them. Germline CDR1 and CDR2: LNHDA and SQIVND (reference sequence). The CDR3 runs 13 residues. The CDR3 is CASSAYMNTEAFF. CDR3 coding DNA: TGTGCCAGTAGTGCTTACATGAACACTGAAGCTTTCTTT.

The V call is TRBV7-8, the J call TRBJ1-6; D is ambiguous. The germline CDR1 and CDR2 sequences are SGHVS and FQNEAQ. This CDR3 is 14 amino acids long. Trimming removed 3 bases at V and 5 bases at J, with 8 bases between. Here the CDR3 DNA reads TGTGCCAGCAGCTTGAGCGACGATAATTCACCCCTCCACTTT. The encoded protein is CASSLSDDNSPLHF.

This chain joins TRBV6-5 and TRBJ2-7; TRBD2 matches 7 bases. This CDR3 contains 14 residues. V was pared by 3 bases and J by 3 bases, with 5 bases of the junction left unmatched. CDR1 and CDR2 (germline): MNHEY, SVGAGI. CDR3 sequence (DNA): TGTGCCAGCAGTTATGGATCTAGCGGCTACGAGCAGTACTTC. This sequence encodes CASSYGSSGYEQYF.

The chain employs TRBV2 and TRBJ2-2, with D possibly being TRBD1 (5 bases). Trimming cost V 5 bases and J 4 bases, with 14 bases left between them. The CDR3 is 15 residues long. Germline V gene sequence: CDR1 SNHLY, CDR2 FYNNEI. The CDR3 region is CASSQGAVRTGELFF. CDR3 nucleotides: TGTGCCAGCAGTCAGGGTGCGGTTCGCACCGGGGAGCTGTTTTTT.

This chain uses TRBV7-9 with TRBJ2-7; 8 bases agree with TRBD1. CDR1 is SEHNR, CDR2 FQNEAQ, per germline (reference sequence). J was trimmed by 2 bases and V by 9 bases; bases with no gene match: 9. This CDR3 is 14 amino acids long. CDR3: CASPGQGRAYEQYF. The DNA for the CDR3 is TGTGCCAGTCCTGGACAGGGAAGGGCCTACGAGCAGTACTTC. Drawing the rest from reference TRBV7-9 and TRBJ2-7, the complete variable domain is DTGVSQNPRHKITKRGQNVTFRCDPISEHNRLYWYRQTLGQGPEFLTYFQNEAQLEKSRLLSDRFSAERPKGSFSTLEIQRTEQGDSAMYLCASPGQGRAYEQYFGPGTRLTVT.

Comment on this clone: One end of the junction does not line up with germline, which may come from a read error. The J gene is TRBJ1-3, the V gene TRBV10-3; no firm D call. CDR3 length: 16 amino acids. Germline loops: CDR1 ENHRY, CDR2 SYGVKD. In DNA form, the CDR3 reads TGTGCCATCAGTGAGTCACCAGCGAGTTCTGAAAACACCATATATTTT. Its translation is CAISESPASSENTIYF.

This chain joins TRBV6-5 and TRBJ2-7; D perhaps matches TRBD1 (5 bases). The CDR3 is 14 amino acids. Germline assignment: CDR1 MNHEY and CDR2 SVGAGI. V was cut by 7 bases and J by 6 bases, with 19 bases left in between. For the CDR3, the DNA is TGTGCCAGCAAGCCATCTGGGCAGGGCGGCGAGCAGTACTTC. Encoded protein: CASKPSGQGGEQYF.

This chain connects TRBV5-1 to TRBJ1-2; D gene unclear. Trimming removed 0 bases from V and 8 bases from J, with 14 bases in between. The CDR3 runs 14 residues. In germline, CDR1 is SGHRS, CDR2 YFSETQ. The CDR3 here is CASSLVAAAEGYTF. The CDR3 bases are TGCGCCAGCAGCTTGGTAGCCGCAGCAGAGGGCTACACCTTC.

The gene calls are TRBV6-6 and TRBJ2-7; possible D gene TRBD2, 6 bases. This CDR3 comprises 16 residues. Germline-derived CDR1 and CDR2 are MNHNY and SVGAGI (reference sequence). Trimming removed 6 bases from V and 0 bases from J, with 18 bases in between. The CDR3 region is CASSPSWGDRSYEQYF. CDR3 nucleotides: TGTGCCAGCAGCCCCTCATGGGGGGACCGCTCCTACGAGCAGTACTTC.